The rows below give T cell receptor beta chains drawn from one sample of a study of shared clonotypes between healthy human individuals. Assay used: immunoSEQ multiplex PCR; TCRdb lists only in-frame clones, some missing. The sample contains approximately 400,000 clones, 90% to 97% of which appear only once. The sample was memory CD8+ T cells sorted from blood. These receptor sequences come from a man aged 25 to 45 in good health. Both conserved end residues are part of each CDR3. A D gene is named only where the DNA matches it firmly. Clone size appears in some rows only: once, few, many, or a class for an expanded clone.

J: TRBJ1-1; V: TRBV28; D: .; size: .; DNA: TGTGCCAGCGAGCCGCCTCGAGGGAGGGAAGCTTTCTTT; CDR3: CASEPPRGREAFF
J: TRBJ2-7; V: TRBV5-1; D: .; size: .; DNA: TGCGCCAGCAGATCGACCCCGAGCTCCTACGAGCAGTACTTC; CDR3: CASRSTPSSYEQYF
J: TRBJ2-7; V: TRBV5-5; D: TRBD1; size: .; DNA: TGTGCCAGCAGCTTGGTTCTCGGGACAGGGTTCGACGAGCAGTACTTC; CDR3: CASSLVLGTGFDEQYF
J: TRBJ2-1; V: TRBV12-1; D: .; size: .; DNA: TGTGCCAGCCAGCATGGAACGGGACTGAAGCATGAGCAGTTCTTC; CDR3: CASQHGTGLKHEQFF
J: TRBJ1-6; V: TRBV10-2; D: .; size: .; DNA: TGCGCCAGCAGTCAGGTGTATAATTCACCCCTCCACTTT; CDR3: CASSQVYNSPLHF
J: TRBJ2-7; V: TRBV28; D: TRBD2; size: .; DNA: TGTGCCAGCCGCACCGGGACTACCTCTCCCTACGAGCAGTACTTC; CDR3: CASRTGTTSPYEQYF
J: TRBJ2-7; V: TRBV4-1; D: .; size: few; DNA: TGCGCCAGCAGCCCCAACGATGCGGTGACCTACGAGCAGTACTTC; CDR3: CASSPNDAVTYEQYF
J: TRBJ1-4; V: TRBV4-2; D: .; size: .; DNA: TGTGCCAGCAGCCAAGCAGGGACGGGTGAAAAACTGTTTTTT; CDR3: CASSQAGTGEKLFF
J: TRBJ2-1; V: TRBV2; D: TRBD2; size: .; DNA: TGTGCCGGGCTAGCGGGCTCCTACAATGAGCAGTTCTTC; CDR3: CAGLAGSYNEQFF
J: TRBJ2-7; V: TRBV19; D: TRBD2; size: .; DNA: TGTGCCAGTAAGGAAGCGGGAGGTGTCAACGAGCAGTACTTC; CDR3: CASKEAGGVNEQYF
J: TRBJ2-3; V: TRBV7-2; D: .; size: .; DNA: TGTGCCAGCAGCTTAGTTGGCTTCACAGATACGCAGTATTTT; CDR3: CASSLVGFTDTQYF
J: TRBJ1-2; V: TRBV19; D: TRBD1; size: .; DNA: TGTGCCAGTAGCGTGACAGGGGGCGATAATGGCTACACCTTC; CDR3: CASSVTGGDNGYTF
J: TRBJ2-7; V: TRBV14; D: .; size: .; DNA: TGTGCCAGCACCCAACTTGGCTCCTACGAGCAGTACTTC; CDR3: CASTQLGSYEQYF
J: TRBJ2-2; V: TRBV5-1; D: .; size: .; DNA: TGCGCCAGCAGCTTGGTTGGCAGAAACACCGGGGAGCTGTTTTTT; CDR3: CASSLVGRNTGELFF
J: TRBJ2-6; V: TRBV9; D: .; size: .; DNA: TGTGCCAGCAGCGTAGCTACCGGGTCTGGGGCCAACGTCCTGACTTTC; CDR3: CASSVATGSGANVLTF
J: TRBJ2-2; V: TRBV19; D: .; size: .; DNA: TGTGCCAGTAGTCCTCTAAGTAGGGAGCTGTTTTTT; CDR3: CASSPLSRELFF
J: TRBJ2-3; V: TRBV5-1; D: .; size: .; DNA: TGCGCCAGCAGCTTGTTGGGGGGTCCTGTCACAGATACGCAGTATTTT; CDR3: CASSLLGGPVTDTQYF
J: TRBJ2-3; V: TRBV19; D: .; size: .; DNA: TGTGCCAGTAGAAACAGGGGACTTAGCACAGATACGCAGTATTTT; CDR3: CASRNRGLSTDTQYF
J: TRBJ1-6; V: TRBV12-5; D: .; size: .; DNA: TGTGCTAGTGGTTTGGGTTACAGGGTTCGTCCACCCCTCCACTTT; CDR3: CASGLGYRVRPPLHF